The 5 T cell receptor beta chains below come from one sample, sequenced in a study of human T cells and chemical hapten exposure. As to time point: pre-sensitization, week 0. The treatment: therapeutic diphenylcyclopropenone sensitization with weekly scalp DPC. Each CDR3 protein is one row after TCRdb ran MiXCR on the RACE reads. The sample contains about 260,000 distinct CDR3 sequences, roughly 8.9% of which appear only once. The sequenced sample was whole blood, obtained in connection with sensitization to the hapten diphenylcyclopropenone (DPC). The receptors were sampled from a woman in her forties with alopecia areata. Some clones in this sample may be carry-over from other donors' samples.

This clonotype was detected a few times. This chain uses TRBV6-5 with TRBJ2-2, with D tentatively TRBD2 (7 bases). V lost 6 bases to trimming and J lost 9 bases, with 26 bases between them. Germline V lookup: CDR1 MNHEY, CDR2 SVGAGI. CDR3 length: 17 amino acids. CDR3: CASSPLGLAGTGWELFF. Written as DNA, the CDR3 is TGTGCCAGCAGCCCCCTGGGGTTAGCGGGCACAGGGTGGGAGCTGTTTTTT.

This chain connects TRBV10-3 to TRBJ2-3, with D perhaps assigned TRBD1 or TRBD2 (5 bases each). V was cut by 6 bases and J by 6 bases, with 16 bases left in between. This CDR3 spans 14 amino acids. CDR1 is ENHRY and CDR2 is SYGVKD in the germline V gene. The CDR3 protein is CAIRGTAKPDTQYF. The CDR3 DNA sequence: TGTGCCATCAGGGGGACGGCCAAACCGGATACGCAGTATTTT.

The chain links TRBV6-5 to TRBJ2-1; 12 bases agree with TRBD2. Trimming took 7 bases from V and 9 from J; bases not matched to a gene: 4. CDR1 and CDR2 (germline): MNHEY, SVGAGI. The CDR3 contains 13 residues. CDR3 amino acids: CASNGGLAGEQFF. The CDR3 bases are TGTGCCAGCAATGGGGGACTAGCGGGTGAGCAGTTCTTC.

This clonotype was seen only a few times. V gene TRBV6-5 combines with J gene TRBJ1-4; the D is unclear. The ends were cut back, 5 bases at V and 5 bases at J, with 21 bases in the middle. Germline V gene sequence: CDR1 MNHEY, CDR2 SVGAGI. The CDR3 totals 17 residues. The CDR3 loop is CASSSIVAVAANEKLFF. CDR3 nucleotide sequence: TGTGCCAGCAGTAGTATAGTTGCAGTGGCGGCGAATGAAAAACTGTTTTTT.

On this clonotype itself: The junction shows a germline mismatch at one end, possibly a read error. The chain carries TRBV2 and TRBJ1-5; 7 bases are a match to TRBD1. Looked up from germline, CDR1 is SNHLY and CDR2 is FYNNEI. This CDR3 is 14 amino acids long. The CDR3 is CASGDRVGGQPQHF. CDR3 DNA sequence: TGTGCCAGCGGTGACAGGGTGGGGGGTCAGCCCCAGCATTTT.